The TCR beta chain described here comes from a study of lymphopenia after photon versus proton radiotherapy (dated 2019 in TCRdb). Describing the broader study: In patients with gastrointestinal tumors who developed high-grade lymphopenia, the study compared the immunological effects of photon radiation therapy with those of proton radiation therapy. The approximately 20 patients in the cohort had gastrointestinal tumors, were treated with either photon or proton therapy, and subsequently developed lymphopenia. The goal of the study was to describe how the two radiation modalities differ in their effects on the immune system. Summary of the overall study and its limitations: The survival association was assessed only in patients who died, and the authors presented better survival with proton therapy as a possibility rather than a demonstrated result. Relative stability during treatment was observed in proton-treated patients, whereas loss of naive T cells and TCR diversity and gain of effector/memory populations were observed in photon-treated patients. Across the cohort, an inverse correlation was found between a larger post-nadir drop in TCR diversity and overall survival time among patients who died. Once the lymphocyte count had reached its nadir, the repertoires of photon-treated patients showed oligoclonal expansion, particularly of CD8+ Temra cells, and this expansion drove the decline in diversity.

With respect to this clone: The antigen this receptor binds is unknown. Per-base quality was not reported, and no clone a single base away is much larger than it.

V is pruned by 0 bases and J by 0 bases, leaving 12 bases of the junction without a gene match. From the cysteine through the phenylalanine, the CDR3 covers 20 amino acids. The only DNA kept is the CDR3, 60 bases in frame from the first base. The germline V gene provides CDR1 SGHDN and CDR2 FVKESK. Library prep was done by the immunoSEQ multiplex PCR assay. Alongside multiparametric flow cytometry, deep sequencing of rearranged TCR beta loci was used to profile the T cell repertoires. TCRdb took over this immuneACCESS table, retaining in-frame rearrangements with V and J assigned. Such tables are incomplete; in checked studies, under half of the missing clones stem from an unresolved V gene, and the remainder is unexplained. The sample data list 35,000 to 45,000 clones, and around 85% of these were observed just once. The ten most abundant clones make up approximately 2.9% of the sample.

This TCR derives from a middle-aged man with gastric cancer. The rearrangement combines TRBV14 with TRBJ2-1; 9 bases in the middle match TRBD2. This specimen was peripheral blood, taken from a patient treated with photon-based radiotherapy. The DNA sequence is as follows: TGTGCCAGCAGCCAAGAACCTAGCGGGATGGGATTTAACTCCTACAATGAGCAGTTCTTC. It specifies CASSQEPSGMGFNSYNEQFF.